The rows below give T cell receptor beta chains drawn from one sample of a study of blood T cell repertoires in COVID-19. Sequencing was performed with immunoSEQ multiplex PCR; in TCRdb, only in-frame clones are kept and a portion is missing. The sample shows 250,000 or so clones, roughly 86% of them seen only once. The sequenced sample was peripheral blood. These receptors all stem from a middle-aged man with active or convalescent COVID-19. Both conserved end residues are part of each CDR3. D genes are given only for firm matches. Some rows have no size entry. The others give once, few or many, or a class for an expanded clone.

>few|TRBJ1-4|-|TRBV7-2
CASSPRGSGPSTNEKLFF
TGTGCCAGCAGCCCTAGGGGATCAGGTCCGTCAACTAATGAAAAACTGTTTTTT
>-|TRBJ1-2|-|TRBV5-8
CASSLAGRGRYGYTF
TGTGCCAGCAGCTTGGCAGGGAGGGGCAGATATGGCTACACCTTC
>-|TRBJ1-5|-|TRBV5-1
CASSPFPGSNQPQHF
TGCGCCAGCAGCCCATTTCCGGGGAGCAATCAGCCCCAGCATTTT
>-|TRBJ1-2|TRBD1|TRBV27
CASSLISPGQGRDGYTF
TGTGCCAGCAGTCTCATTTCTCCGGGACAGGGGAGGGATGGCTACACCTTC
>-|TRBJ1-2|TRBD1|TRBV6-1
CASSEARTGSAGYTF
TGTGCCAGCAGTGAAGCAAGGACAGGGTCGGCTGGCTACACCTTC
>-|TRBJ2-3|-|TRBV7-2
CASSLAASSSTDTQYF
TGTGCCAGCAGCTTAGCGGCTAGCTCTAGCACAGATACGCAGTATTTT
>-|TRBJ1-5|-|TRBV6-4
CASSETMDQPQHF
TGTGCCAGCAGTGAAACAATGGATCAGCCCCAGCATTTT
>-|TRBJ1-1|TRBD1|TRBV5-1
CASSRDGTGDTEAFF
TGCGCCAGCAGCCGAGACGGGACAGGGGACACTGAAGCTTTCTTT
>-|TRBJ1-1|TRBD1|TRBV2
CASRGQGATEAFF
TGTGCCAGCAGGGGACAGGGAGCCACTGAAGCTTTCTTT
>-|TRBJ2-5|TRBD1|TRBV11-3
CASSPLTGAGETQYF
TGTGCCAGCAGCCCCCTGACAGGGGCTGGGGAGACCCAGTACTTC
>-|TRBJ2-1|TRBD2|TRBV24-1
CATGGTSGLGEQFF
TGTGCCACCGGCGGGACTAGCGGGTTAGGAGAGCAGTTCTTC
>-|TRBJ1-1|TRBD1|TRBV9
CASSVGTGALNTEAFF
TGTGCCAGCAGCGTCGGGACAGGGGCCCTGAACACTGAAGCTTTCTTT
>few|TRBJ1-3|-|TRBV10-3
CAISEIQGSGNTIYF
TGTGCCATCAGTGAGATCCAGGGGTCCGGAAACACCATATATTTT
>-|TRBJ2-5|TRBD2|TRBV9
CASSPRTSGGAQETQYF
TGTGCCAGCAGCCCCCGGACTAGCGGGGGGGCCCAAGAGACCCAGTACTTC
>-|TRBJ1-2|-|TRBV2
CASSELSGNYGYTF
TGTGCCAGCAGTGAACTGTCAGGGAACTATGGCTACACCTTC
>once|TRBJ2-4|-|TRBV9
CASSAPPRVQSAEKNIQYF
TGTGCCAGCAGCGCCCCACCTCGAGTACAGAGTGCCGAGAAAAACATTCAGTACTTC
>-|TRBJ1-1|-|TRBV3-1/TRBV3-2
CASSQGLSEAFF
TGTGCCAGCAGCCAAGGCCTATCTGAAGCTTTCTTT
>-|TRBJ2-2|-|TRBV28
CASTRTDTGELFF
TGTGCCAGCACCCGGACTGACACCGGGGAGCTGTTTTTT
>-|TRBJ1-2|-|TRBV28
CASRAHEDSFYGYTF
TGTGCCAGCAGAGCTCACGAGGACAGCTTCTATGGCTACACCTTC
>-|TRBJ1-1|-|TRBV13
CASSSTPGEGTEAFF
TGTGCCAGCAGCTCGACACCGGGGGAGGGGACTGAAGCTTTCTTT
>-|TRBJ1-2|TRBD1|TRBV5-6
CASSPGQGGNGYTF
TGTGCCAGCAGCCCGGGACAGGGTGGAAATGGCTACACCTTC
>-|TRBJ2-3|TRBD2|TRBV5-1
CASSFGSGGADTQYF
TGCGCCAGCAGCTTCGGTAGCGGGGGGGCGGATACGCAGTATTTT
>few|TRBJ2-2|-|TRBV3-1/TRBV3-2
CASSQRGIAGELFF
TGTGCCAGCAGCCAAAGGGGTATAGCCGGGGAGCTGTTTTTT